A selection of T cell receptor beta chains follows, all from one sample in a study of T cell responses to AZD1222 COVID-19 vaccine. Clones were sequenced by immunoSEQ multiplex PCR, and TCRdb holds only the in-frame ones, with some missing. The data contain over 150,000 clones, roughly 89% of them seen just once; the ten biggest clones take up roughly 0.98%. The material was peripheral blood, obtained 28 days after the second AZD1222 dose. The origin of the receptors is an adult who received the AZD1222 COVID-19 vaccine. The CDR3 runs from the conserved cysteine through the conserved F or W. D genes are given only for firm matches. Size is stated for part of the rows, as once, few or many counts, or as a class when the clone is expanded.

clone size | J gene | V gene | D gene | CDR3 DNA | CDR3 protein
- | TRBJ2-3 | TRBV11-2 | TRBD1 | TGTGCCAGCAGCTCCGGACAGGGGGCAACAGATACGCAGTATTTT | CASSSGQGATDTQYF
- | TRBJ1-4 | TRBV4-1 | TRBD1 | TGCGCCAGCAGCCCCCTCGGGACAGGGTGGGGGGAAAAACTGTTTTTT | CASSPLGTGWGEKLFF
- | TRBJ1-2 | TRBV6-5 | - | TGTGCCAGCAGTTACAAAGTTAACTATGGCTACACCTTC | CASSYKVNYGYTF
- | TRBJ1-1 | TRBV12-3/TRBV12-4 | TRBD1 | TGTGCCAGCAGCTGGGACAGGAACACTGAAGCTTTCTTT | CASSWDRNTEAFF
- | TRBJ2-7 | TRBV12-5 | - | TGTGCTAGTGGTTTGGCAACGGTACTTTCTAGTATGGCGGAGCAGTACTTC | CASGLATVLSSMAEQYF
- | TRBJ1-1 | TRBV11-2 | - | TGTGCCAGCAGCCAAGAGGGGAACACTGAAGCTTTCTTT | CASSQEGNTEAFF
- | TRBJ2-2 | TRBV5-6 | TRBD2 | TGTGCCAGCAGCTTGGCCGTAGCGGGGGTACTTGGGGAGCTGTTTTTT | CASSLAVAGVLGELFF
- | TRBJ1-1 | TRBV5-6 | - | TGTGCCAGCAGCCGGGGGGTGACTGAAGCTTTCTTT | CASSRGVTEAFF
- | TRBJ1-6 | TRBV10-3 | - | TGTGCCATAAGATTGACGAGCTCCTATAATTCACCCCTCCACTTT | CAIRLTSSYNSPLHF
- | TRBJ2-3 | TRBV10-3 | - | TGTGCCATCAGTGAGTCCCGGGACGTTCGAATGGGCACAGATACGCAGTATTTT | CAISESRDVRMGTDTQYF
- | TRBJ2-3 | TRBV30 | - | TGTGCCTGGAATGAGGGGATAGGTACAGATACGCAGTATTTT | CAWNEGIGTDTQYF
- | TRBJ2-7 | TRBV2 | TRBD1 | TGTGCCAGCAGTGAAGTTACTCGGGACAGGGGTTCCTACGAGCAGTACTTC | CASSEVTRDRGSYEQYF
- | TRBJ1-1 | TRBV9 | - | TGTGCCAGCAGCGTAGGTGAGGCGAACACTGAAGCTTTCTTT | CASSVGEANTEAFF
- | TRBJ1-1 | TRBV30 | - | TGTGCCTGGAGATCCGGGAGACTTGAAGCTTTCTTT | CAWRSGRLEAFF
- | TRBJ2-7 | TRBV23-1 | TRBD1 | TGCGCCAGCAGTCTTGGGACAGACCAATACGAGCAGTACTTC | CASSLGTDQYEQYF
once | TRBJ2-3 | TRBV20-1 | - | TGCAGCGCTAGTAGGGGCATTAGCACAGATACGCAGTATTTT | CSASRGISTDTQYF
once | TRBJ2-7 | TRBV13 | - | TGTGCCAGCAGCTTGTACCGGAGTAACTACGAGCAGTACTTC | CASSLYRSNYEQYF
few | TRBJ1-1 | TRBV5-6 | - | TGTGCCAGCAGCTTCTATGGGGGGCATGGTGAAGCTTTCTTT | CASSFYGGHGEAFF
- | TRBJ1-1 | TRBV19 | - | TGTGCCAGTAGTCTGATGCTCCTCGGACACTCTGAAGCTTTCTTT | CASSLMLLGHSEAFF
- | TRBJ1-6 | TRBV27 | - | TGTGCCAGCACTGTTGCCGGCAATTCACCCCTCCACTTT | CASTVAGNSPLHF
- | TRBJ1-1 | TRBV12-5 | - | TGTGCTATACAGAGTGGGAAGACTGAAGCTTTCTTT | CAIQSGKTEAFF
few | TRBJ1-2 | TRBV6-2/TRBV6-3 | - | TGTGCCAGCAGTTACGACGAGAATGGTGGCTACACCTTC | CASSYDENGGYTF
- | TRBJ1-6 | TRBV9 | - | TGTGCCAGCAGCCCGAGAGACGGCAGGGGAGGGTCACCCCTCCACTTT | CASSPRDGRGGSPLHF
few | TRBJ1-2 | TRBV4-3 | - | TGCGCCAGCAGCCAAGAGAGAGGCACAGGGCAGGGCTACACCTTC | CASSQERGTGQGYTF
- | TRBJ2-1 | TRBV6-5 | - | TGTGCCAGCGCAGAACAGGGCCTGGAGGGGCAGTTCTTC | CASAEQGLEGQFF
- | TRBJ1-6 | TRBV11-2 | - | TGTGCCAGCAGCGTTTGGGGACCCCTCCACTTT | CASSVWGPLHF
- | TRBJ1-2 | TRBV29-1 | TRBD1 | TGCAGCGGCATCGTGGACAGGGGGGCCTCGAACTATGGCTACACCTTC | CSGIVDRGASNYGYTF
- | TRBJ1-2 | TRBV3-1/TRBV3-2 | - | TGTGCCAGCAGCCCCCACAGGGATGAGGATAACTATGGCTACACCTTC | CASSPHRDEDNYGYTF
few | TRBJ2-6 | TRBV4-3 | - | TGCGCCAGCAGCCAAGCGGGATCTGGGGCCAACGTCCTGACTTTC | CASSQAGSGANVLTF
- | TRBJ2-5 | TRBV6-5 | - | TGTGCCAGCGGACAGCAAGAGACCCAGTACTTC | CASGQQETQYF
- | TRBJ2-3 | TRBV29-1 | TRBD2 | TGCAGCGTAGAAGAGGGAGGGGCAGATACGCAGTATTTT | CSVEEGGADTQYF
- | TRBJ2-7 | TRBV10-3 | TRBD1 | TGTGCCATCAGTTTCGGACAGGGGGCCTACGAGCAGTACTTC | CAISFGQGAYEQYF
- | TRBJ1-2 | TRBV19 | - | TGTGCCAGTAGTAACGACAAGACAGCTCGATATGGCTACACCTTC | CASSNDKTARYGYTF